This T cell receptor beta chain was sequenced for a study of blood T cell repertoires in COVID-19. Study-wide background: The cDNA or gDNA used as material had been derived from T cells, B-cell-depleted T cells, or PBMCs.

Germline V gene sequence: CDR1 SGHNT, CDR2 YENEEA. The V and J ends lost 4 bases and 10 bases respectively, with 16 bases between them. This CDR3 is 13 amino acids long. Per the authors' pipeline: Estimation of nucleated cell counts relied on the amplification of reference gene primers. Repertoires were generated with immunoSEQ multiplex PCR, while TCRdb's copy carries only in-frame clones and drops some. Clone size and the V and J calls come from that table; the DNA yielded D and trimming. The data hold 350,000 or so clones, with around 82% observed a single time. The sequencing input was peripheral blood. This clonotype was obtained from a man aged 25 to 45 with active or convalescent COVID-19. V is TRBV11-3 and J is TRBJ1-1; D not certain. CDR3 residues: CASSSTFENAAFF. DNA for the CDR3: TGTGCCAGCAGCTCAACCTTTGAGAACGCAGCTTTCTTT.